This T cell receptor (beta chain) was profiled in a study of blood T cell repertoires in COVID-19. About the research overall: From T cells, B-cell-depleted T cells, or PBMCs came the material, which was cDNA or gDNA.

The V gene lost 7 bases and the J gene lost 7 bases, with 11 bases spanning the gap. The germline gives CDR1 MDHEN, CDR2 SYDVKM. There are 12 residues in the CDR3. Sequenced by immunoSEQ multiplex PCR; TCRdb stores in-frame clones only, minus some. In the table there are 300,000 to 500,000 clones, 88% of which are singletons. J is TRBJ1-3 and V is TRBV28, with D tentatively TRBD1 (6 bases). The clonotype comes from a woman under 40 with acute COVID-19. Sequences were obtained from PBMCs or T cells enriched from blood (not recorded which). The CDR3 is CASTGRGNTIYF. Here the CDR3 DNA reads TGTGCCAGCACCGGAAGGGGGAACACCATATATTTT.